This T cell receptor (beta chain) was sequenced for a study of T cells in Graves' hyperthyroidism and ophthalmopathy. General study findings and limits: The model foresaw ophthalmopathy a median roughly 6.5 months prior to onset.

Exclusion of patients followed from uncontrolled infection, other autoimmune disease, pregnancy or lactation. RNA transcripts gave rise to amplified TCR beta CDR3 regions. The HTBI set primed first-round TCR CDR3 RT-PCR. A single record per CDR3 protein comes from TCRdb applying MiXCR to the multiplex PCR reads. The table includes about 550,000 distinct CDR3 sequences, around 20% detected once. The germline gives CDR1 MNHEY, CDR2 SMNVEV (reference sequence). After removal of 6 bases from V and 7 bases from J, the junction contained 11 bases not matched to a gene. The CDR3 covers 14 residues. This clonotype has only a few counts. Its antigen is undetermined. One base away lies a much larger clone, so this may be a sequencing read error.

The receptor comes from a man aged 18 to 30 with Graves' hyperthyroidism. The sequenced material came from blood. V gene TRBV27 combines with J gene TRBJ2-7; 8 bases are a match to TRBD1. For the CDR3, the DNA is TGTGCCAGCAGACCCTCGACAGGGGAGGAAGAGCAGTACTTC. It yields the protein CASRPSTGEEEQYF.